This entry lists 10 T cell receptor beta chains sequenced from one sample in a study of spatial heterogeneity in lung cancer. Specified time point: sample taken at primary tumor resection. The study sequenced unsorted whole RNA from tumor, nontumor lung or frozen PBMC. TCRdb redid the calling of the 5' RACE reads with MiXCR, one entry per CDR3 protein. The repertoire holds tens of thousands of distinct CDR3 sequences, with over 4.5% as singletons. The sample in question was PBMCs, obtained at surgery. These receptors came from a male donor with early-stage non-small cell lung cancer.

V gene TRBV12-3 or TRBV12-4 combines with J gene TRBJ1-2; 7 bases are shared with TRBD1. V was pared by 0 bases and J by 2 bases, with 3 bases of the junction left unmatched. The CDR3 runs to 15 residues. The CDR3 loop reads CASSLAAGGNYGYTF. CDR3 DNA sequence: TGTGCCAGCAGTTTAGCGGCAGGGGGAAACTATGGCTACACCTTC.

This clonotype was observed at least ten times. This sequence joins TRBV12-3 or TRBV12-4 and TRBJ2-3; the D is unclear. Trimming left V 3 bases short and J 7 bases short, with 8 bases between. This CDR3 has 12 amino acids. The CDR3 DNA follows: TGTGCCAGCAGTTTTGGTCCAAATACGCAGTATTTT. Its translation: CASSFGPNTQYF.

This clonotype was seen repeatedly, ten times or more. V usage is TRBV15 and J usage is TRBJ2-2; D call uncertain. Trimming pared 0 bases from V and 5 bases from J, leaving 7 bases between. The CDR3 covers 14 residues. CDR1 LNHNV and CDR2 YYDKDF come from the germline V gene (reference sequence). The CDR3 region has the DNA TGTGCCACCAGCAGAGATGTTGGTACCGGGGAGCTGTTTTTT. Amino acid sequence: CATSRDVGTGELFF.

Ten or more counts support this clonotype. The V and J genes are TRBV4-3 and TRBJ2-6, with D perhaps assigned TRBD1 or TRBD2 (5 bases each). Germline CDR1 reads LGHNA; CDR2 reads YSLEER. CDR3 length equals 16 residues. Trimming removed 1 base from V and 3 bases from J, with 10 bases in between. The CDR3 loop is CASSQGGTGGANVLTF. DNA for the CDR3: TGCGCCAGCAGCCAAGGGGGGACCGGTGGGGCCAACGTCCTGACTTTC.

This clonotype was counted many times. The genes are TRBV20-1 and TRBJ2-7, with D hard to call. CDR3 length equals 13 residues. The V gene's germline CDR1 is DFQATT and CDR2 SNEGSKA (reference sequence). V was trimmed by 4 bases and J by 4 bases, leaving 14 bases between them. In DNA form, the CDR3 reads TGCAGTGCTACAATTACCCCGCTTTACGAGCAGTACTTC. Protein product: CSATITPLYEQYF.

This clonotype came up many times. CDR3 residues: CASSVGSGVYYGYTF. The CDR3 DNA sequence: TGTGCCAGCAGCGTAGGGTCCGGGGTTTACTATGGCTACACCTTC. The gene calls are TRBV9 and TRBJ1-2; D gene uncertain. Per germline, CDR1 SGDLS and CDR2 YYNGEE. The CDR3 is made up of 15 amino acids. Trimming cost V 0 bases and J 3 bases, with 12 bases left between them. Full variable domain (rest looked up from reference TRBV9 and TRBJ1-2): DSGVTQTPKHLITATGQRVTLRCSPRSGDLSVYWYQQSLDQGLQFLIQYYNGEERAKGNILERFSAQQFPDLHSELNLSSLELGDSALYFCASSVGSGVYYGYTFGSGTRLTVV.

Many counts were recorded for this clonotype. This CDR3 is CASSAYRATANYGYTF. As DNA, the CDR3 is TGTGCCAGCAGCGCCTACCGGGCCACTGCTAACTATGGCTACACCTTC. This rearrangement joins TRBV7-8 to TRBJ1-2; D remains unclear. Germline V gives CDR1 SGHVS, CDR2 FQNEAQ. The V end lost 5 bases, the J end lost 0 bases, and 16 bases lay between the germline ends. CDR3 length: 16 amino acids. The full variable domain, rest sourced from reference TRBV7-8 and TRBJ1-2, is GAGVSQSPRYKVAKRGQDVALRCDPISGHVSLFWYQQALGQGPEFLTYFQNEAQLDKSGLPSDRFFAERPEGSVSTLKIQRTQQEDSAVYLCASSAYRATANYGYTFGSGTRLTVV.

Ten or more counts support this clonotype. V is TRBV19 and J is TRBJ2-7, with 9 bases identical to TRBD1. The trim removed 3 bases at V and 2 bases at J, leaving 8 bases unmatched. The CDR3 has 16 amino acids. CDR1 and CDR2 (germline): LNHDA, SQIVND (reference sequence). For the CDR3, the DNA is TGTGCCAGTAGTATTAATACCGGGACAGGGCCCTACGAGCAGTACTTC. This sequence encodes CASSINTGTGPYEQYF.

This clonotype was counted ten times or more. The V gene is TRBV4-1, the J gene TRBJ2-2; the D gene is possibly TRBD2 (7 bases). The CDR3 runs to 16 residues. The V end lost 4 bases, the J end lost 7 bases, and 19 bases lay between the germline ends. CDR1 is MGHRA, CDR2 YSYEKL, per germline. The CDR3 sequence is CASSLLSGKGGGELFF. The CDR3 DNA sequence: TGCGCCAGCAGCCTCCTGAGCGGGAAAGGGGGCGGGGAGCTGTTTTTT.

This clonotype was observed many times. The rearrangement uses TRBV29-1 and TRBJ2-2; D is possibly TRBD2 (6 bases). The CDR3 extends over 13 amino acids. V was clipped by 4 bases and J by 2 bases, with 8 bases between them. Germline CDR1 SQVTM, CDR2 ANQGSEA. CDR3: CSVGSGNTGELFF. The CDR3 DNA reads as TGCAGCGTTGGTAGCGGCAACACCGGGGAGCTGTTTTTT.